This T cell receptor beta chain was profiled in a study of blood T cell repertoires in COVID-19. Whole-study context: Samples representing acute and convalescent COVID-19 were sourced from the United States, Italy and Spain. PBMCs, B-cell-depleted T cells, or T cells provided the cDNA or gDNA that made up the material.

Original processing methods: For nucleated cells, counts were estimated from reference gene primer amplification. The assay was immunoSEQ multiplex PCR, and TCRdb's table has in-frame clones only and misses some. The V and J calls and clone size were taken over from that table, and D and trimming were inferred from the DNA. In the table there are about 110,000 clones, about 88% of which are singletons. Per germline, CDR1 LGHDT and CDR2 YNNKEL (reference sequence). The CDR3 sequence is 16 residues long. J lost 2 bases, V lost 3 bases, and 5 bases had no gene match. This chain joins TRBV3-1 (or the pseudogene TRBV3-2) and TRBJ2-2; 8 nucleotides line up with TRBD2. What was sequenced was peripheral blood. The receptor was derived from a woman aged 70 to 79 who had recovered from COVID-19. The CDR3 spells CASSQFLAGNTGELFF. The DNA of the CDR3 is TGTGCCAGCAGCCAGTTCTTAGCGGGAAACACCGGGGAGCTGTTTTTT.